The rows below give T cell receptor beta chains drawn from one sample of a study of blood T cell repertoires in COVID-19. Profiled with immunoSEQ multiplex PCR; TCRdb holds only in-frame clones, not every one. The sample lists around 140,000 clones; roughly four fifths were seen once. The sequenced sample was PBMCs or T cells enriched from blood (not recorded which). These TCRs come from a woman aged 50 to 60 with acute COVID-19. Both conserved end residues are part of each CDR3. A D gene is named only where the DNA matches it firmly. Not every row has a clone size; where given, it reads once, few, many or a size class.

v_call: TRBV30
j_call: TRBJ1-1
d_call: -
clone_size: once
cdr3_aa: CAWSPPGPAPTEAFF
cdr3_nt: TGTGCCTGGAGTCCTCCGGGTCCCGCGCCCACTGAAGCTTTCTTT

v_call: TRBV19
j_call: TRBJ1-1
d_call: -
clone_size: -
cdr3_aa: CASSIQAANEPEAFF
cdr3_nt: TGTGCCAGTAGTATCCAAGCTGCAAATGAGCCTGAAGCTTTCTTT

v_call: TRBV24-1
j_call: TRBJ2-1
d_call: -
clone_size: once
cdr3_aa: CATSDPGGSEQFF
cdr3_nt: TGTGCCACCAGTGACCCCGGCGGATCTGAGCAGTTCTTC

v_call: TRBV7-3
j_call: TRBJ2-2
d_call: -
clone_size: -
cdr3_aa: CASSPPRGRGGSGANTGELFF
cdr3_nt: TGTGCCAGCAGCCCACCGAGGGGCAGGGGAGGCAGCGGGGCGAACACCGGGGAGCTGTTTTTT

v_call: TRBV7-2
j_call: TRBJ2-7
d_call: -
clone_size: -
cdr3_aa: CASSLGSSPTYEQYF
cdr3_nt: TGTGCCAGCAGCTTAGGCTCAAGTCCTACCTACGAGCAGTACTTC

v_call: TRBV14
j_call: TRBJ2-7
d_call: TRBD1
clone_size: -
cdr3_aa: CASSQKQGVRRNEQYF
cdr3_nt: TGTGCCAGCAGCCAAAAACAGGGGGTTAGGCGGAACGAGCAGTACTTC

v_call: TRBV5-6
j_call: TRBJ1-1
d_call: -
clone_size: -
cdr3_aa: CASSFGGRTGMNTEAFF
cdr3_nt: TGTGCCAGCAGCTTTGGGGGGAGAACAGGTATGAACACTGAAGCTTTCTTT

v_call: TRBV10-3
j_call: TRBJ2-7
d_call: TRBD2
clone_size: -
cdr3_aa: CAITAGGVGEQYF
cdr3_nt: TGTGCCATCACGGCGGGAGGGGTCGGCGAGCAGTACTTC

v_call: TRBV7-8
j_call: TRBJ2-2
d_call: TRBD2
clone_size: -
cdr3_aa: CASRKPPGGRNTGELFF
cdr3_nt: TGTGCCAGCAGGAAACCGCCTGGCGGGAGGAACACCGGGGAGCTGTTTTTT

v_call: TRBV10-3
j_call: TRBJ2-1
d_call: TRBD2
clone_size: -
cdr3_aa: CAISESAGGLNEQFF
cdr3_nt: TGTGCCATCAGTGAGTCAGCGGGAGGACTCAATGAGCAGTTCTTC

v_call: TRBV7-6
j_call: TRBJ2-1
d_call: TRBD2
clone_size: -
cdr3_aa: CASSLGAGDSYNEQFF
cdr3_nt: TGTGCCAGCAGCTTAGGAGCGGGAGATTCCTACAATGAGCAGTTCTTC

v_call: TRBV29-1
j_call: TRBJ1-2
d_call: -
clone_size: -
cdr3_aa: CSVEDRVYGYTF
cdr3_nt: TGCAGCGTTGAAGACAGGGTTTATGGCTACACCTTC